Presented here are 4 T cell receptor beta chains from one specimen sequenced in a study of shared clonotypes between healthy human individuals. Profiled with immunoSEQ multiplex PCR; TCRdb holds only in-frame clones, not every one. The sample contains roughly 500,000 clones, roughly 95% of which appear only once. Sequencing was done on a sample of naive CD4+ T cells sorted from blood. Subset described: CD45RA+ positively selected. These receptors came from a woman aged 25 to 39 in good health.

This chain links TRBV4-1 with TRBJ2-5; D perhaps matches TRBD2 (6 bases). The germline V gene has CDR1 MGHRA and CDR2 YSYEKL. This CDR3 contains 17 residues. Trimming stripped 6 bases from V and 1 base from J, with 21 bases between. In DNA, the CDR3 is TGCGCCAGCAGTCGTACCCCTTTTGGCGGGACCCAAGAGACCCAGTACTTC. This sequence encodes CASSRTPFGGTQETQYF.

This chain links TRBV28 with TRBJ1-1, with 11 nucleotides matching TRBD1. The germline V gene has CDR1 MDHEN and CDR2 SYDVKM. The V gene end was trimmed by 0 bases and the J gene end by 0 bases; junction bases not matched to a gene: 3. This CDR3 has 17 amino acids. The CDR3: CASSLWGTGGMNTEAFF. The CDR3 nucleotides read TGTGCCAGCAGTTTATGGGGGACAGGGGGGATGAACACTGAAGCTTTCTTT.

This clone has only a few counts. The rearrangement links TRBV10-1 to TRBJ1-3; no reliable D call. The germline V gene has CDR1 WNHNN and CDR2 SYGVQD (reference sequence). Trimming shortened V by 3 bases and J by 0 bases, and 9 bases separated the two germline ends. The CDR3 length is 15 residues. This CDR3 reads CASSDFRSSGNTIYF. The CDR3 DNA reads as TGCGCCAGCAGTGATTTTAGAAGCTCTGGAAACACCATATATTTT.

In its sample, this clone was seen once. The rearrangement uses TRBV5-2 and TRBJ1-3. TRBV5-2 is a pseudogene locus. The CDR3 is 16 residues long. The CDR3 nucleotides read TGTGCCAGCAACGGTGACTCGAAGATATCTGGAAACACCATATACTTT. Translated, it gives CASNGDSKISGNTIYF.